These T cell receptor beta chains were read from a single sample in a study of T cell repertoires in cytomegalovirus infection. Using its own MiXCR run on the reads, TCRdb lists one record per CDR3 protein. There are 100,000 or so distinct CDR3 sequences in the sample; approximately 15% occur only once, and approximately 7.9% lies in the top ten. Sequenced material: PBMCs. These TCRs come from a human donor in good health (CMV status not recorded). Some clones in this sample may be carry-over from other donors' samples. Each CDR3 is given with its conserved first and last residue. The D gene is left open where the match is weak. Some rows have no size entry. The others give once, few or many, or a class for an expanded clone.

>TRBV4-1|many|NA|TRBJ1-5
TGCGCCAGCAGCCAAGATCTAAGGGGCAGTAGCAATCAGCCCCAGCATTTT
CASSQDLRGSSNQPQHF
>TRBV2|NA|NA|TRBJ1-1
TGTGCCAGCAGAGAATCAGGGGCGAACACTGAAGCTTTCTTT
CASRESGANTEAFF
>TRBV7-2|many|NA|TRBJ1-6
TGTGCCAGCAGACCGGGACTTCGATATCGAAATTCACCCCTCCACTTT
CASRPGLRYRNSPLHF
>TRBV2|many|NA|TRBJ2-2
TGTGCCAGCAGTGAACAACAGGGAGGCGGGGAGCTGTTTTTT
CASSEQQGGGELFF
>TRBV4-2|few|NA|TRBJ1-2
TGTGCCAGCAGCCAAGAGCGATCCACCAGGCAAACCGGGGGCTACACCTTC
CASSQERSTRQTGGYTF
>TRBV20-1|NA|TRBD1|TRBJ2-7
TGCAGTGCTAGAAAACCGGGACAGGATCTTAGCTTGCGCGAGCAGTACTTC
CSARKPGQDLSLREQYF
>TRBV15|NA|TRBD1|TRBJ2-3
TGTGCCACCAGCAGAGAAACCAGGGGGACAGATACGCAGTATTTT
CATSRETRGTDTQYF
>TRBV19|NA|NA|TRBJ2-1
TGTGGCAGTAAGTCCGGGAACACCTTCTACAATGAGCAGTTCTTC
CGSKSGNTFYNEQFF
>TRBV12-3/TRBV12-4|many|TRBD1|TRBJ1-4
TGTGCCAGCGCAGGGGGAACGCTCGCAACTAATGAAAAACTGTTTTTT
CASAGGTLATNEKLFF
>TRBV12-3/TRBV12-4|many|NA|TRBJ2-1
TGTGCCAGCACCTACCCCGGGAGATTCTCCTACAATGAGCAGTTCTTC
CASTYPGRFSYNEQFF
>TRBV14|NA|NA|TRBJ1-2
TGTGCCAGCAGCGCCCGGGTTGGAGCTTATGGCTACACCTTC
CASSARVGAYGYTF
>TRBV20-1|NA|NA|TRBJ2-3
TGCAGTGCTAGCCTAAGTAGCGGAAGCACAGATACGCAGTATTTT
CSASLSSGSTDTQYF
>TRBV4-1|NA|NA|TRBJ2-1
TGCGCCAGCAGCCAGTCAGGGGGGGGCGGGTGGTCCTACAATGAGCAGTTCTTC
CASSQSGGGGWSYNEQFF
>TRBV29-1|NA|NA|TRBJ2-5
TGCAGCGGTTTAGAAGGTCAAGAGACCCAGTACTTC
CSGLEGQETQYF
>TRBV20-1|few|NA|TRBJ1-3
TGCAGTGTTGATTCTGGGGAAGGGTCGGGAAACACCATATATTTT
CSVDSGEGSGNTIYF
>TRBV7-2|many|NA|TRBJ1-1
TGTGCCAGCAGCTTAGTTGGCAGGGTTTATAGGATGAACACTGAAGCTTTCTTT
CASSLVGRVYRMNTEAFF
>TRBV11-2|many|TRBD1|TRBJ1-1
TGTGCCAGCAGCTTAACCACCGGGGGGAACAGGGGCACTGAAGCTTTCTTT
CASSLTTGGNRGTEAFF
>TRBV9|NA|NA|TRBJ2-3
TGTGCCAGCAGCGTAGCCTTCTCGGAGGATACGCAGTATTTT
CASSVAFSEDTQYF
>TRBV7-2|few|NA|TRBJ2-7
TGTGCCAGCAGCTCCCCGATCAACGGTTTTAGGGTTTTCTCCTACGAGCAGTACTTC
CASSSPINGFRVFSYEQYF
>TRBV28|NA|NA|TRBJ1-2
TGTGCCAGCAAGGGGGGTCAGGGCTATGGCTACACCTTC
CASKGGQGYGYTF
>TRBV6-2/TRBV6-3|NA|NA|TRBJ2-5
TGTGCCAGCAGTTCCCAGGAGGAGACCCAGTACTTC
CASSSQEETQYF
>TRBV2|many|NA|TRBJ2-1
TGTGCCAGCAAGGAGGGGGGGTACAATGAGCAGTTCTTC
CASKEGGYNEQFF
>TRBV7-9|many|TRBD2|TRBJ2-1
TGTGCCAGCAGCCCGTTCGGCAGCTTACGGGGGGATGAGCAGTTCTTC
CASSPFGSLRGDEQFF
>TRBV6-6|many|NA|TRBJ2-1
TGTGCCAGCAGTTACTCGATCGCGGGGAGTAATGAGCAGTTCTTC
CASSYSIAGSNEQFF
>TRBV7-9|NA|NA|TRBJ1-5
TGTGCCAGCAGCTTCTCAGGGTATAGCAATCAGCCCCAGCATTTT
CASSFSGYSNQPQHF
>TRBV12-3/TRBV12-4|few|NA|TRBJ1-2
TGTGCCAGCAGTCCCGGGACACTGCTTAACTATGGCTACACCTTC
CASSPGTLLNYGYTF
>TRBV29-1|few|NA|TRBJ2-5
TGCAGCGTGACCCCCCCTACAGGGGGGGGAGAGACCCAGTACTTC
CSVTPPTGGGETQYF
>TRBV19|many|NA|TRBJ1-5
TGTGCCAGTAGTTTACCCTTTGTGAGACCCAATCAGCCCCAGCATTTT
CASSLPFVRPNQPQHF
>TRBV7-2|many|TRBD1|TRBJ1-2
TGTGCCAGCAGCCCCTCAGGGGGAAACTATGGCTACACCTTC
CASSPSGGNYGYTF
>TRBV6-8|NA|NA|TRBJ1-2
TGTGCCAGCAGTTACTCTAGCTACTATGGCTACACCTTC
CASSYSSYYGYTF
>TRBV7-2|NA|NA|TRBJ2-5
TGTGCCAGCAGCTTTTTAGGTACCGGGACCCAGTACTTC
CASSFLGTGTQYF
>TRBV7-2|many|NA|TRBJ2-5
TGTGCCAGCAGGAAGACACCCGCTCTACAAGAGACCCAGTACTTC
CASRKTPALQETQYF
>TRBV7-2|many|NA|TRBJ1-1
TGTGCCAGCAGCTTAAGTTCGGGGCCTGAAGCTTTCTTT
CASSLSSGPEAFF
>TRBV5-1|few|NA|TRBJ1-4
TGCGCCAGCAGCTGGGGAGACAGTCCAACTAATGAAAAACTGTTTTTT
CASSWGDSPTNEKLFF
>TRBV7-8|many|NA|TRBJ1-1
TGTGCCAGCAGCTTAGGAGAAGTCACCTACACTGAAGCTTTCTTT
CASSLGEVTYTEAFF
>TRBV20-1|few|TRBD1|TRBJ1-1
TGCAGTGCTTCCCAACCGACAGGGGGCACTGAAGCTTTCTTT
CSASQPTGGTEAFF
>TRBV6-1|few|NA|TRBJ1-2
TGTGCCAGCAGTACTCGCCACGATGGCTACACCTTC
CASSTRHDGYTF
>TRBV7-9|many|NA|TRBJ2-7
TGTGCCAGCAGCCACGACAACCTTCGCGAGCAGTACTTC
CASSHDNLREQYF
>TRBV28|NA|TRBD2|TRBJ2-7
TGTGCCAGCAGTTTCAGTGCGGGGGTATACGAGCAGTACTTC
CASSFSAGVYEQYF
>TRBV7-2|many|NA|TRBJ1-6
TGTGCCAGCAGCTTGGGGCAGGCCTATAATTCACCCCTCCACTTT
CASSLGQAYNSPLHF
>TRBV15|NA|NA|TRBJ2-3
TGTGCCACCAGCGAAGGGGGCACAGATACGCAGTATTTT
CATSEGGTDTQYF
>TRBV7-2|many|NA|TRBJ2-2
TGTGCCAGCAGCTTACGGGGGGCGAGGGCTAGCACCGGGGAGCTGTTTTTT
CASSLRGARASTGELFF
>TRBV4-1|few|TRBD1|TRBJ1-2
TGCGCCAGCAGCCTGTCTTCGACAGGGGGATATGGCTACACCTTC
CASSLSSTGGYGYTF
>TRBV10-3|many|NA|TRBJ1-5
TGTGCCATCAGTGGCAGGGAAGCGAGCAATCAGCCCCAGCATTTT
CAISGREASNQPQHF
>TRBV18|NA|NA|TRBJ1-2
TGTGCCAGCTCACCTTCGGCGATCTCAAGACAAAGGAACTATGGCTACACCTTC
CASSPSAISRQRNYGYTF
>TRBV7-2|few|NA|TRBJ2-1
TGTGCCAGCAGCTCGAGCAGGGGCAATGAGCAGTTCTTC
CASSSSRGNEQFF
>TRBV2|many|NA|TRBJ1-5
TGTGCCAGCAGTCCCGCCAATCAGCCCCAGCATTTT
CASSPANQPQHF
>TRBV11-2|many|NA|TRBJ2-2
TGTGCCAGCAGCCGTACCGCGAGCTCAAACACCGGGGAGCTGTTTTTT
CASSRTASSNTGELFF
>TRBV20-1|many|NA|TRBJ1-4
TGCAGTGCTAGAGAGGACCTTCAAACAACTAATGAAAAACTGTTTTTT
CSAREDLQTTNEKLFF
>TRBV7-2|few|TRBD1|TRBJ1-3
TGTGCCAGCAGCTTAATAGGGACAGGGGGCTCTGGAAACACCATATATTTT
CASSLIGTGGSGNTIYF
>TRBV12-3/TRBV12-4|few|NA|TRBJ1-4
TGTGCCAGCAGGGGAAATGAAAAACTGTTTTTT
CASRGNEKLFF
>TRBV7-3|NA|NA|TRBJ2-3
TGTGCCAGCAGCTTAACGGGGAGAGATACGCAGTATTTT
CASSLTGRDTQYF
>TRBV7-2|few|TRBD1|TRBJ1-2
TGTGCCAGCAGCCGAAAAACAGGGGGCGTCGGTGGGGATGGCTACACCTTC
CASSRKTGGVGGDGYTF
>TRBV18|NA|TRBD1|TRBJ1-2
TGTGCCAGCTCACCGGGACAGGATGGAGGAGGCTACACCTTC
CASSPGQDGGGYTF
>TRBV3-1|few|NA|TRBJ1-1
TGTGCCAGCAGCCAAGCAGGAATGAACACTGAAGCTTTCTTT
CASSQAGMNTEAFF
>TRBV4-1|many|NA|TRBJ2-3
TGCGCCAGCAGCCCTCAGCGCACAGATACGCAGTATTTT
CASSPQRTDTQYF
>TRBV10-3|NA|NA|TRBJ2-4
TGTGCCATCAGTCAGAGCGACGGAGGAAACATTCAGTACTTC
CAISQSDGGNIQYF
>TRBV2|NA|NA|TRBJ2-2
TGTGCCAGCAGTGAACAAGGGTCGGCCGGGGAGCTGTTTTTT
CASSEQGSAGELFF
>TRBV6-4|NA|NA|TRBJ2-3
TGTGCCAGCAGTTATGGGCCGAGGGGCGTCCCAGATACGCAGTATTTT
CASSYGPRGVPDTQYF